The 20 T cell receptor beta chains listed next were all sequenced from one sample in a study of a mutant IDH1 vaccine in newly diagnosed glioma. The antigens for these receptors are not known. Sample time point: week 11, during vaccination. The study gave 300 ug of mutant IDH1 20-mer peptide per vaccine dose, with topical imiquimod. The repertoire was sequenced with immunoSEQ multiplex PCR; TCRdb's copy has only in-frame clones and lacks some. This sample has under 150,000 clones, with about nine tenths found just once. Sequencing used PBMCs, obtained from a glioma patient whose treatment included an IDH1 peptide vaccine. The source of these receptors is a woman aged 50 to 60 with glioma.

This clone was found once. The rearrangement uses TRBV5-8 and TRBJ2-7, with D possibly matching TRBD1 (5 bases). Trimming took 5 bases from V and 2 from J, leaving 17 bases between them. In germline, CDR1 is SGHTS, CDR2 YDEGEE. The CDR3 runs to 15 residues. CDR3: CASSSSRVPTYEQYF. The CDR3 nucleotides read TGTGCCAGCAGTTCCTCCAGGGTCCCTACCTACGAGCAGTACTTC.

This clone is a singleton in its sample. CDR3 protein: CASSLRRVNGYTF. CDR3 in DNA: TGTGCCAGCAGTTTACGCAGGGTAAATGGCTACACCTTC. The chain employs TRBV28 and TRBJ1-2, with a tentative D call TRBD1 (5 bases). Trimming stripped 2 bases from V and 6 bases from J, with 10 bases between. CDR1 is MDHEN and CDR2 is SYDVKM in the germline V gene. CDR3 length: 13 amino acids.

V is TRBV27 and J is TRBJ2-7; perhaps D is TRBD1 or TRBD2 (10 bases each). Looked up from germline, CDR1 is MNHEY and CDR2 is SMNVEV (reference sequence). CDR3 length: 21 residues. The V gene lost 5 bases and the J gene lost 2 bases, with 34 bases spanning the gap. In DNA, the CDR3 is TGTGCCAGCAGTCCATCCCCACGGACAGGGGGACTAGCGCCGAATCCCTACGAGCAGTACTTC. Translation: CASSPSPRTGGLAPNPYEQYF.

The chain links TRBV27 to TRBJ2-6, with D uncertain. This CDR3 contains 16 residues. The V and J ends lost 0 bases and 0 bases respectively, with 6 bases between them. Germline V lookup: CDR1 MNHEY, CDR2 SMNVEV (reference sequence). CDR3 in DNA: TGTGCCAGCAGTTTATCGGCTCCCTCTGGGGCCAACGTCCTGACTTTC. The encoded protein is CASSLSAPSGANVLTF.

This clone has a single count. This chain links TRBV5-6 with TRBJ1-2; D unclear. Trimming left V 0 bases short and J 6 bases short, with 15 bases between. CDR1 and CDR2 from the germline V gene are SGHDT and YYEEEE. This CDR3 spans 15 amino acids. CDR3 nucleotide sequence: TGTGCCAGCAGCTTGGTTTTGCGGAGTTTGGATGGCTACACCTTC. Its protein product is CASSLVLRSLDGYTF.

Of note for this clone: Germline and junction disagree at one end, which may indicate a read error. This chain links TRBV7-9 with TRBJ2-7; weak D call: TRBD1 (6 bases). The germline V gene encodes CDR1 SEHNR and CDR2 FQNEAQ (reference sequence). The CDR3 consists of 12 residues. CDR3 in DNA: TGCTTGGGGACAACCAAAGGAGGCGAGCAGTACTTC. Translating gives CLGTTKGGEQYF.

V is TRBV4-2 and J is TRBJ1-3; no clear D. Deletions cut 0 bases from V and 0 bases from J, with 12 bases between. CDR1 and CDR2 (germline): LGHNA, YNFKEQ. CDR3 size: 17 residues. Written as DNA, the CDR3 is TGTGCCAGCAGCCAAGATGGAACGAGGAACTCTGGAAACACCATATATTTT. Amino acid sequence: CASSQDGTRNSGNTIYF.

J is TRBJ2-1 and V is TRBV7-9; 7 positions match TRBD1. The V gene end was trimmed by 3 bases and the J gene end by 6 bases; junction bases not matched to a gene: 8. Per germline, CDR1 SEHNR and CDR2 FQNEAQ (reference sequence). The CDR3 is 15 residues long. The DNA of the CDR3 is TGTGCCAGCAGCTTCAGACAGGGTTGGATCAATGAGCAGTTCTTC. This gives the protein CASSFRQGWINEQFF.

The gene calls are TRBV27 and TRBJ2-1; TRBD1 matches 11 bases. The trim removed 0 bases at V and 6 bases at J, leaving 7 bases unmatched. The CDR3 extends over 17 amino acids. Germline values: CDR1 MNHEY, CDR2 SMNVEV (reference sequence). CDR3 DNA sequence: TGTGCCAGCAGTTTATCGGCCGGGACAGGGGGAGCCAATGAGCAGTTCTTC. The encoded protein is CASSLSAGTGGANEQFF.

This chain connects TRBV10-3 to TRBJ1-5; 8 bases are a match to TRBD1. Germline trimming cut 0 bases from V and 6 bases from J; bases unmatched to any gene: 4. Per the germline V gene, CDR1 is ENHRY and CDR2 is SYGVKD. The CDR3 sequence is 15 residues long. The CDR3 coding sequence is TGTGCCATCAGTGAGTCGGACAGGGCAGGTCAGCCCCAGCATTTT. Amino acid sequence: CAISESDRAGQPQHF.

This clone was counted a few times. The genes are TRBV7-2 and TRBJ2-2; D remains unclear. Trimming shortened V by 3 bases and J by 11 bases, and 7 bases separated the two germline ends. From germline, CDR1 is SGHTA and CDR2 FQGNSA. The CDR3 is made up of 11 amino acids. The CDR3, as DNA: TGTGCCAGCAGCTTGATTACTGAGCTGTTTTTT. Protein sequence: CASSLITELFF.

CDR3 DNA: TGTGCCAGCGGAATAGGTGGCACCGGGGAGCTGTTTTTT. It is translated as CASGIGGTGELFF. This chain connects TRBV28 to TRBJ2-2; D is unclear. Trimming removed 8 bases at V and 4 bases at J, with 11 bases between. The CDR3 has 13 amino acids. CDR1 and CDR2 (germline): MDHEN, SYDVKM.

Here the CDR3 reads CASSFAGAETQYF. The CDR3 DNA reads as TGTGCCAGCAGTTTTGCTGGGGCGGAGACCCAGTACTTC. V gene TRBV27 combines with J gene TRBJ2-5; tentatively, D is TRBD1 (5 bases). The CDR3 is made up of 13 amino acids. The germline V gene has CDR1 MNHEY and CDR2 SMNVEV (reference sequence). V lost 3 bases and J lost 5, with 10 bases in between.

V gene TRBV28 combines with J gene TRBJ2-5; perhaps TRBD2 as D (5 bases). V was clipped by 6 bases and J by 2 bases, with 13 bases between them. Looked up from germline, CDR1 is MDHEN and CDR2 is SYDVKM. The CDR3 is made up of 14 amino acids. The CDR3 spells CASSLAGYQETQYF. As DNA, the CDR3 is TGTGCCAGCAGCCTGGCGGGTTATCAAGAGACCCAGTACTTC.

This sequence joins TRBV2 and TRBJ2-3; 7 nucleotides match TRBD2. There are 15 residues in the CDR3. J was trimmed by 4 bases and V by 7 bases; bases with no gene match: 11. Germline assignment: CDR1 SNHLY and CDR2 FYNNEI. The CDR3 protein is CASKASSSGADTQYF. The CDR3, as DNA: TGTGCCAGCAAGGCTAGCTCAAGCGGGGCAGATACGCAGTATTTT.

The genes are TRBV5-1 and TRBJ2-1; D is undetermined. This CDR3 has 14 amino acids. V lost 0 bases to trimming and J lost 2 bases, with 6 bases between them. From germline, CDR1 is SGHRS and CDR2 YFSETQ. The CDR3 DNA follows: TGCGCCAGCAGCTTGGACCTAGCCTACAATGAGCAGTTCTTC. Its translation: CASSLDLAYNEQFF.

The genes are TRBV7-3 and TRBJ2-7, with TRBD1 matching 10 bases. V gave up 6 bases and J gave up 2 bases; unmatched junction bases: 7. The CDR3 length is 15 residues. The germline CDR1 and CDR2 sequences are SGHTA and FQGTGA. The CDR3 region is CASSLGQGPPYEQYF. CDR3 in DNA: TGTGCCAGCAGTTTGGGACAGGGGCCACCCTACGAGCAGTACTTC.

The gene calls are TRBV5-4 and TRBJ2-1; maybe TRBD2 (5 bases). V lost 0 bases and J lost 6, with 13 bases in between. The CDR3 loop spans 15 amino acids. CDR1 is SGHNT, CDR2 YYREEE, per germline (reference sequence). This CDR3 is CASSLGLAGSNEQFF. The CDR3 DNA reads TGTGCCAGCAGCTTGGGTCTAGCCGGCAGCAATGAGCAGTTCTTC.

This chain links TRBV7-2 with TRBJ2-5; the match to TRBD1 covers 9 bases. Trimming at V came to 0 bases and at J to 5 bases, leaving 10 bases not matched to a gene. The CDR3 extends over 17 amino acids. The V gene's germline CDR1 is SGHTA and CDR2 FQGNSA. The DNA of the CDR3 is TGTGCCAGCAGCTTAGCCTTGGGGACAGGGAGGTGGGAGACCCAGTACTTC. Amino acids: CASSLALGTGRWETQYF.

The chain combines TRBV7-6 with TRBJ2-5, with D perhaps matching TRBD2 (6 bases). Germline V gives CDR1 SGHVS, CDR2 FNYEAQ. The CDR3 is 16 residues long. Trimming took off 5 bases at V and 4 bases at J, with 20 bases between the two ends. CDR3 residues: CASSQEASARRETQYF. The CDR3 DNA sequence: TGTGCCAGCAGCCAAGAGGCTAGCGCGCGGAGAGAGACCCAGTACTTC.